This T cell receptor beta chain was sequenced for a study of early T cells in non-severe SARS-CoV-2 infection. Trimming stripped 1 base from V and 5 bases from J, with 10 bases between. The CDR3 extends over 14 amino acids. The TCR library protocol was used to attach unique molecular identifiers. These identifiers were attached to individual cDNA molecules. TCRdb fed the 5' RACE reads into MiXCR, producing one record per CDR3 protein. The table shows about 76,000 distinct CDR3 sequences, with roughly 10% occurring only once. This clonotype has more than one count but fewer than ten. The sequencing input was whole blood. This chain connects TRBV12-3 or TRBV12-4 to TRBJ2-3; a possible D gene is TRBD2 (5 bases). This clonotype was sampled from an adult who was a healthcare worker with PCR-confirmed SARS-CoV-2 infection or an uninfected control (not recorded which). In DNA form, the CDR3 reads TGTGCCAGCAGTTTAGGAGGGAGCGGAGATACGCAGTATTTT. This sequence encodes CASSLGGSGDTQYF.